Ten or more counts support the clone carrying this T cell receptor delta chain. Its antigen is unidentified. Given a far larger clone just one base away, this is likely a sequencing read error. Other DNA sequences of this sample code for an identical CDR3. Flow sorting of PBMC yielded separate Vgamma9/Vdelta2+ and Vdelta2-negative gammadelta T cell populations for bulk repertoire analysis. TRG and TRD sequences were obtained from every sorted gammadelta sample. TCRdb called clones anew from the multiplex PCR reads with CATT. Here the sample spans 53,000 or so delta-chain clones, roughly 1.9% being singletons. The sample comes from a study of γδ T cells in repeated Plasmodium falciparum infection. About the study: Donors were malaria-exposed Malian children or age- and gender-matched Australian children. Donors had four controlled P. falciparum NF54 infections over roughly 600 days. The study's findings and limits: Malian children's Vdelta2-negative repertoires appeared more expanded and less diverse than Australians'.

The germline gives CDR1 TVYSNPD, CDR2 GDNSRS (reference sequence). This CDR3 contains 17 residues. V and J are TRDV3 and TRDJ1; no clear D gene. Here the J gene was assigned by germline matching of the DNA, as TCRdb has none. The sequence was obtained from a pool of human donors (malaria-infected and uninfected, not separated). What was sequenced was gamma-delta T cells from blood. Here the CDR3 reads CAFNLPRSAAYTDKLIF. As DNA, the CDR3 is TGCGCCTTTAACCTCCCCCGATCTGCAGCGTACACCGATAAACTCATCTTT. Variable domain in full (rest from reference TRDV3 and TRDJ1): CDKVTQSSPDQTVASGSEVVLLCTYDTVYSNPDLFWYRIRPDYSFQFVFYGDNSRSEGADFTQGRFSVKHILTQKAFHLVISPVRTEDSATYYCAFNLPRSAAYTDKLIFGKGTRVTVEP.